A single sample is the source of the 3 T cell receptor beta chains below, sequenced in a study of CD8 T cells in ankylosing spondylitis. One entry per CDR3 protein results from TCRdb running MiXCR on the 5' RACE reads. The sample has 150,000 to 200,000 distinct CDR3 sequences, roughly 13% seen once. Specimen: blood, either unsorted or a sorted T cell fraction (not recorded which). These receptors were obtained from a female donor with ankylosing spondylitis or in good health (not recorded which).

This sequence joins TRBV25-1 and TRBJ2-1; 10 bases align to TRBD2. Per the germline V gene, CDR1 is MGHDK and CDR2 is SYGVNS. The CDR3 is 13 amino acids. Trimming removed 4 bases from V and 10 bases from J; junction bases left unmatched: 4. The CDR3 loop reads CASSGILAGEQFF. Here the CDR3 DNA reads TGTGCCAGCAGTGGAATACTAGCGGGGGAGCAGTTCTTC.

On this clonotype itself: Since a much larger clone is just one base distant, this may be a read error. The rearrangement uses TRBV12-3 or TRBV12-4 and TRBJ1-5; the match to TRBD1 covers 9 bases. The trim removed 7 bases at V and 1 base at J, leaving 5 bases unmatched. The CDR3 length is 15 residues. The CDR3, as DNA: TGTGCCAGCATGGGACAGGGCAGAAGCAATCAGCCCCAGCATTTT. It encodes CASMGQGRSNQPQHF.

The CDR3 bases are TGTGCCAGCTGTGGGACAGTTTTTCCCGGGGAGCTGTTTTTT. Its translation: CASCGTVFPGELFF. The V and J genes are TRBV6-2 or TRBV6-3 and TRBJ2-2, with 7 nucleotides matching TRBD1. With V trimmed by 8 bases and J by 6 bases, 9 bases remained unmatched. There are 14 residues in the CDR3. CDR1 MNHEY and CDR2 SVGEGT come from the germline V gene.